The rows below give T cell receptor beta chains drawn from one sample of a study of human T cells and chemical hapten exposure. TCRdb re-called the RACE reads with MiXCR, one entry per CDR3 protein. Of around 95,000 distinct CDR3 sequences in the sample, 10% to 11% were seen once. The specimen comprised whole blood, sampled in connection with sensitization to the hapten diphenylcyclopropenone (DPC). The receptors derive from a woman aged 55-70 years with alopecia areata. Some clones in this sample may be carry-over from other donors' samples. The CDR3 runs from the conserved cysteine through the conserved F or W. A D gene is named only where the DNA matches it firmly. Clone size is not always given. Where it is, it says once, few, many or a class for expanded clones.

CDR3 protein: CASSLTTTGNQPQHF
CDR3 DNA: TGTGCCAGCAGCTTAACAACGACAGGCAATCAGCCCCAGCATTTT
J gene: TRBJ1-5
V gene: TRBV7-9
clone size: many
D gene: -

CDR3 protein: CASSPRGGFSYEQYF
CDR3 DNA: TGTGCCAGCTCACCACGAGGGGGATTCTCCTACGAGCAGTACTTC
J gene: TRBJ2-7
V gene: TRBV18
clone size: -
D gene: -

CDR3 protein: CASSFGFQDYGYTF
CDR3 DNA: TGCGCCAGCAGCTTCGGATTTCAGGACTATGGCTACACCTTC
J gene: TRBJ1-2
V gene: TRBV5-1
clone size: -
D gene: -

CDR3 protein: CASSQHYEQYF
CDR3 DNA: TGTGCCAGCAGTCAGCACTACGAGCAGTACTTC
J gene: TRBJ2-7
V gene: TRBV6-5
clone size: many
D gene: -

CDR3 protein: CASIRNTEAFF
CDR3 DNA: TGTGCCAGCATCCGGAACACTGAAGCTTTCTTT
J gene: TRBJ1-1
V gene: TRBV27
clone size: many
D gene: -

CDR3 protein: CASAQNTEAFF
CDR3 DNA: TGTGCCAGCGCACAGAACACTGAAGCTTTCTTT
J gene: TRBJ1-1
V gene: TRBV27
clone size: few
D gene: -

CDR3 protein: CASSLEPVGHGGTGRYEQYF
CDR3 DNA: TGCGCCAGCAGCTTGGAACCAGTCGGTCACGGCGGGACAGGGCGCTACGAGCAGTACTTC
J gene: TRBJ2-7
V gene: TRBV5-1
clone size: -
D gene: TRBD1

CDR3 protein: CASSNSRVAGELFF
CDR3 DNA: TGTGCCAGTAGTAATTCTCGGGTGGCCGGGGAGCTGTTTTTT
J gene: TRBJ2-2
V gene: TRBV19
clone size: many
D gene: -

CDR3 protein: CVSSEFGVPGELFF
CDR3 DNA: TGTGTCAGCAGTGAATTCGGGGTACCCGGGGAGCTGTTTTTT
J gene: TRBJ2-2
V gene: TRBV25-1
clone size: -
D gene: -

CDR3 protein: CASTQTGYFQETQYF
CDR3 DNA: TGTGCCAGCACTCAGACGGGATACTTCCAAGAGACCCAGTACTTC
J gene: TRBJ2-5
V gene: TRBV6-1
clone size: many
D gene: -

CDR3 protein: CASSRTGIDTEAFF
CDR3 DNA: TGTGCCAGCTCACGAACCGGGATAGACACTGAAGCTTTCTTT
J gene: TRBJ1-1
V gene: TRBV18
clone size: few
D gene: -

CDR3 protein: CASSPSTTGADEQFF
CDR3 DNA: TGTGCCAGCAGCCCTAGCACGACAGGGGCAGATGAGCAGTTCTTC
J gene: TRBJ2-1
V gene: TRBV11-2
clone size: -
D gene: TRBD1

CDR3 protein: CSAPRSTGIYGYTF
CDR3 DNA: TGCAGTGCTCCTCGATCGACAGGGATTTATGGCTACACCTTC
J gene: TRBJ1-2
V gene: TRBV20-1
clone size: -
D gene: TRBD1

CDR3 protein: CASSFLGGQETQYF
CDR3 DNA: TGTGCCAGCAGCTTCTTAGGTGGGCAAGAGACCCAGTACTTC
J gene: TRBJ2-5
V gene: TRBV7-6
clone size: -
D gene: -

CDR3 protein: CASRRSGGHADTQYF
CDR3 DNA: TGTGCCAGCAGGAGGAGCGGGGGGCACGCGGATACGCAGTATTTT
J gene: TRBJ2-3
V gene: TRBV6-5
clone size: -
D gene: TRBD2

CDR3 protein: CASSLLGLGISEAFF
CDR3 DNA: TGTGCCAGCAGTTTACTAGGGCTGGGGATAAGTGAAGCTTTCTTT
J gene: TRBJ1-1
V gene: TRBV27
clone size: many
D gene: -

CDR3 protein: CASRPPTGKGTYEQYF
CDR3 DNA: TGTGCCAGCAGACCCCCGACAGGGAAAGGAACCTACGAGCAGTACTTC
J gene: TRBJ2-7
V gene: TRBV7-9
clone size: many
D gene: TRBD1

CDR3 protein: CASSLSPGLVSGEQFF
CDR3 DNA: TGTGCCAGCAGCTTATCGCCGGGACTAGTATCTGGCGAGCAGTTCTTC
J gene: TRBJ2-1
V gene: TRBV7-9
clone size: few
D gene: TRBD2

CDR3 protein: CASGLGQVSYEQYF
CDR3 DNA: TGTGCCAGCGGCCTGGGACAGGTCTCCTACGAGCAGTACTTC
J gene: TRBJ2-7
V gene: TRBV7-6
clone size: -
D gene: TRBD1

CDR3 protein: CASSSGQLSALDEKLFF
CDR3 DNA: TGCGCCAGCAGCTCGGGACAGCTCTCGGCGTTGGATGAAAAACTGTTTTTT
J gene: TRBJ1-4
V gene: TRBV5-1
clone size: -
D gene: TRBD1

CDR3 protein: CASSGGDRNSYEQYF
CDR3 DNA: TGTGCCAGCAGTGGGGGGGACAGGAACTCCTACGAGCAGTACTTC
J gene: TRBJ2-7
V gene: TRBV6-6
clone size: many
D gene: -

CDR3 protein: CASSLMGLKETQYF
CDR3 DNA: TGTGCCAGCAGTTTAATGGGGCTCAAAGAGACCCAGTACTTC
J gene: TRBJ2-5
V gene: TRBV27
clone size: many
D gene: -

CDR3 protein: CASSRELTGPEAFF
CDR3 DNA: TGTGCCAGCAGTCGCGAACTGACAGGGCCTGAAGCTTTCTTT
J gene: TRBJ1-1
V gene: TRBV7-9
clone size: few
D gene: TRBD1

CDR3 protein: CASSQVQGEQYF
CDR3 DNA: TGCGCCAGCAGCCAAGTTCAGGGCGAGCAGTACTTC
J gene: TRBJ2-7
V gene: TRBV4-1
clone size: few
D gene: -

CDR3 protein: CAISGQGMGDTQYF
CDR3 DNA: TGTGCCATCTCGGGCCAGGGTATGGGAGATACGCAGTATTTT
J gene: TRBJ2-3
V gene: TRBV10-3
clone size: -
D gene: -

CDR3 protein: CSVVRGVQETQYF
CDR3 DNA: TGCAGCGTTGTTCGAGGGGTTCAAGAGACCCAGTACTTC
J gene: TRBJ2-5
V gene: TRBV29-1
clone size: many
D gene: -

CDR3 protein: CASSRTPNEKLFF
CDR3 DNA: TGTGCCAGCAGCAGAACCCCTAATGAAAAACTGTTTTTT
J gene: TRBJ1-4
V gene: TRBV7-9
clone size: -
D gene: -

CDR3 protein: CSARVAISSNQPQHF
CDR3 DNA: TGCAGTGCTAGAGTGGCCATCTCTAGCAATCAGCCCCAGCATTTT
J gene: TRBJ1-5
V gene: TRBV20-1
clone size: -
D gene: -

CDR3 protein: CASSPWINYEQYF
CDR3 DNA: TGTGCCAGCAGCCCTTGGATTAACTACGAGCAGTACTTC
J gene: TRBJ2-7
V gene: TRBV11-2
clone size: -
D gene: -

CDR3 protein: CSASTTGGTEAFF
CDR3 DNA: TGCAGTGCTAGTACAACAGGGGGCACTGAAGCTTTCTTT
J gene: TRBJ1-1
V gene: TRBV20-1
clone size: -
D gene: TRBD1

CDR3 protein: CASSYRTGKETQYF
CDR3 DNA: TGTGCCAGCAGCTATCGGACAGGGAAAGAGACCCAGTACTTC
J gene: TRBJ2-5
V gene: TRBV7-9
clone size: many
D gene: TRBD1

CDR3 protein: CASGLNGGQETQYF
CDR3 DNA: TGTGCTAGTGGTTTGAATGGGGGACAAGAGACCCAGTACTTC
J gene: TRBJ2-5
V gene: TRBV12-5
clone size: -
D gene: -

CDR3 protein: CSAIGPRGANSPLHF
CDR3 DNA: TGCAGTGCTATCGGACCCCGGGGCGCTAATTCACCCCTCCACTTT
J gene: TRBJ1-6
V gene: TRBV20-1
clone size: few
D gene: -

CDR3 protein: CASTAVRQGGETQYF
CDR3 DNA: TGTGCCAGCACCGCAGTCCGACAGGGTGGGGAGACCCAGTACTTC
J gene: TRBJ2-5
V gene: TRBV6-5
clone size: -
D gene: TRBD1

CDR3 protein: CASSRDGGQPQHF
CDR3 DNA: TGTGCCAGCAGTCGGGACGGCGGCCAGCCCCAGCATTTT
J gene: TRBJ1-5
V gene: TRBV12-3/TRBV12-4
clone size: many
D gene: -

CDR3 protein: CSVEYRPYEQYF
CDR3 DNA: TGCAGCGTTGAATACAGACCCTACGAGCAGTACTTC
J gene: TRBJ2-7
V gene: TRBV29-1
clone size: many
D gene: -